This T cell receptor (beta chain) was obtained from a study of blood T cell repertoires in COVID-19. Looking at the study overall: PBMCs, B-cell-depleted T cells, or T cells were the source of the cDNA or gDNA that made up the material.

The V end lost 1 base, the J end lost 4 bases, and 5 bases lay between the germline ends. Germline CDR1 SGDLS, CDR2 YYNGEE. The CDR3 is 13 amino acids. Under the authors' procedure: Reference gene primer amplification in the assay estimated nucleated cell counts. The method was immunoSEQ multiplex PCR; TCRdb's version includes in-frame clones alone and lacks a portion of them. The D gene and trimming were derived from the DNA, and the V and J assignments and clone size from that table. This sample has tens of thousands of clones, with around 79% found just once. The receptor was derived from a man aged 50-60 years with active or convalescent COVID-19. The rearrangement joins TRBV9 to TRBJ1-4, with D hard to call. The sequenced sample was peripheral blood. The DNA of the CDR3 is TGTGCCAGCAGCGTATCCAGTAATGAAAAACTGTTTTTT. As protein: CASSVSSNEKLFF.